A single sample gave rise to the 13 T cell receptor beta chains below, sequenced in a study of blood T cell repertoires in COVID-19. Clones were read by immunoSEQ multiplex PCR, and TCRdb kept only the in-frame ones, dropping some. The sample holds some 220,000 clones, 84% seen once. The material sequenced was peripheral blood. The origin of the receptors is a woman of 80 years or more with active or convalescent COVID-19.

The rearrangement uses TRBV27 and TRBJ1-5, with D unclear. Trimming removed 6 bases from V and 11 bases from J, with 23 bases in between. The CDR3 spans 15 residues. Germline V gene data show CDR1 as MNHEY and CDR2 as SMNVEV (reference sequence). CDR3 in amino acids: CASSSLMGSFMAQHF. In nucleotides, the CDR3 is TGTGCCAGCAGCTCTTTGATGGGGAGTTTCATGGCCCAGCATTTT.

The chain uses TRBV15 and TRBJ1-2, with D possibly being TRBD1 (6 bases). Trimming shortened V by 5 bases and J by 4 bases, and 23 bases separated the two germline ends. This CDR3 region has 17 residues. Germline V gene data show CDR1 as LNHNV and CDR2 as YYDKDF (reference sequence). The CDR3 is CATSVGGAQGGVYGYTF. CDR3 nucleotide sequence: TGTGCCACCAGCGTCGGGGGGGCGCAGGGAGGGGTCTATGGCTACACCTTC. The full variable domain, completed using reference TRBV15 and TRBJ1-2, is DAMVIQNPRYQVTQFGKPVTLSCSQTLNHNVMYWYQQKSSQAPKLLFHYYDKDFNNEADTPDNFQSRRPNTSFCFLDIRSPGLGDTAMYLCATSVGGAQGGVYGYTFGSGTRLTVV.

The chain joins TRBV27 to TRBJ1-2; weak D call: TRBD1 (6 bases). Looked up from germline, CDR1 is MNHEY and CDR2 is SMNVEV (reference sequence). The CDR3 loop spans 13 amino acids. Trimming took 2 bases from V and 8 from J, leaving 12 bases between them. This CDR3 is CASSLRGGTGYTF. DNA of the CDR3: TGTGCCAGCAGTTTAAGGGGGGGTACGGGCTACACCTTC.

The chain carries TRBV11-3 and TRBJ2-7, with 8 positions matching TRBD1. The CDR3 is 15 residues long. V gave up 3 bases and J gave up 6 bases; unmatched junction bases: 10. Germline values: CDR1 SGHNT, CDR2 YENEEA. CDR3 residues: CASSFGQGAQSEQYF. In DNA form, the CDR3 reads TGTGCCAGCAGCTTCGGGCAGGGGGCGCAGAGCGAGCAGTACTTC.

The chain is built from TRBV10-3 and TRBJ1-3; 8 positions agree with TRBD1. The germline V gene encodes CDR1 ENHRY and CDR2 SYGVKD. Trimming cost V 7 bases and J 4 bases; bases outside gene matches: 9. The CDR3 spans 15 residues. The CDR3 here is CAITTGQGAGNTIYF. CDR3 coding DNA: TGTGCCATCACAACCGGACAGGGTGCAGGAAACACCATATATTTT.

V is TRBV15 and J is TRBJ2-1; perhaps TRBD1 as D (5 bases). Trimming stripped 3 bases from V and 7 bases from J, with 10 bases between. Germline V lookup: CDR1 LNHNV, CDR2 YYDKDF (reference sequence). The CDR3 loop spans 13 amino acids. The CDR3, as DNA: TGTGCCACCAGCAGGGATAGGGGTAATGAGCAGTTCTTC. Encoded protein: CATSRDRGNEQFF. Full variable domain (missing parts from reference TRBV15 and TRBJ2-1): DAMVIQNPRYQVTQFGKPVTLSCSQTLNHNVMYWYQQKSSQAPKLLFHYYDKDFNNEADTPDNFQSRRPNTSFCFLDIRSPGLGDTAMYLCATSRDRGNEQFFGPGTRLTVL.

The V and J genes are TRBV18 and TRBJ2-5; 11 positions match TRBD2. J lost 3 bases, V lost 6 bases, and 9 bases had no gene match. CDR3 size: 16 residues. Germline CDR1 and CDR2: KGHSH and LQKENI. CDR3 region: CASSLGTSGREETQYF. For the CDR3, the DNA is TGTGCCAGCTCCCTAGGGACTAGCGGCCGAGAAGAGACCCAGTACTTC. Together with reference TRBV18 and TRBJ2-5, the CDR3 gives the full variable domain: NAGVMQNPRHLVRRRGQEARLRCSPMKGHSHVYWYRQLPEEGLKFMVYLQKENIIDESGMPKERFSAEFPKEGPSILRIQQVVRGDSAAYFCASSLGTSGREETQYFGPGTRLLVL.

The chain links TRBV19 to TRBJ1-1; 9 nucleotides line up with TRBD1. The CDR3 is 15 amino acids. Germline values: CDR1 LNHDA, CDR2 SQIVND (reference sequence). The V gene end was trimmed by 5 bases and the J gene end by 0 bases; junction bases not matched to a gene: 4. CDR3 sequence: CASSSTGGLNTEAFF. The CDR3 bases are TGTGCCAGTAGTTCCACAGGGGGCCTGAACACTGAAGCTTTCTTT.

This clone showed up just once. This sequence joins TRBV3-1 (or the pseudogene TRBV3-2) and TRBJ1-2, with 9 bases that match TRBD1. J lost 4 bases, V lost 1 base, and 10 bases had no gene match. Germline V CDR1 and CDR2: LGHDT, YNNKEL (reference sequence). The CDR3 is 17 amino acids. CDR3 bases: TGTGCCAGCAGCCAAGGACCACAGGGGGCTTTTGGCTATGGCTACACCTTC. It translates to CASSQGPQGAFGYGYTF.

The chain couples TRBV19 to TRBJ2-7, with D possibly matching TRBD1 (6 bases). The germline gives CDR1 LNHDA, CDR2 SQIVND (reference sequence). The CDR3 totals 15 residues. V was cut by 5 bases and J by 3 bases, with 17 bases left in between. CDR3 nucleotides: TGTGCCAGTAGTGGGCCCCGGGACACGATCTACGAGCAGTACTTC. It yields the protein CASSGPRDTIYEQYF.

The chain joins TRBV19 to TRBJ2-7; 7 bases agree with TRBD2. The CDR3 length is 15 residues. The ends lost 4 bases at V and 3 bases at J; junction bases unmatched: 9. The germline V gene encodes CDR1 LNHDA and CDR2 SQIVND (reference sequence). This chain's CDR3 is CASSSSSSGNYEQYF. CDR3 DNA: TGTGCCAGTAGTAGCTCCTCTAGCGGCAACTACGAGCAGTACTTC.

The chain carries TRBV18 and TRBJ1-4, with 10 bases aligning to TRBD1. The CDR3 spans 15 residues. V was pared by 1 base and J by 6 bases, with 2 bases of the junction left unmatched. Germline CDR1 and CDR2: KGHSH and LQKENI. Here the CDR3 DNA reads TGTGCCAGCTCACCACGGGGGACAGGGGATGAAAAACTGTTTTTT. Amino acids: CASSPRGTGDEKLFF.

The V call is TRBV7-9, the J call TRBJ1-5; a possible D gene is TRBD1 (5 bases). CDR3 length: 14 residues. With 5 bases removed from V and 7 bases from J, the gap between germline ends came to 15 bases. The V gene's germline CDR1 is SEHNR and CDR2 FQNEAQ (reference sequence). CDR3 DNA: TGTGCCAGCAGCCTGGGGACTGGAGAACAGCCCCAGCATTTT. Translated: CASSLGTGEQPQHF.